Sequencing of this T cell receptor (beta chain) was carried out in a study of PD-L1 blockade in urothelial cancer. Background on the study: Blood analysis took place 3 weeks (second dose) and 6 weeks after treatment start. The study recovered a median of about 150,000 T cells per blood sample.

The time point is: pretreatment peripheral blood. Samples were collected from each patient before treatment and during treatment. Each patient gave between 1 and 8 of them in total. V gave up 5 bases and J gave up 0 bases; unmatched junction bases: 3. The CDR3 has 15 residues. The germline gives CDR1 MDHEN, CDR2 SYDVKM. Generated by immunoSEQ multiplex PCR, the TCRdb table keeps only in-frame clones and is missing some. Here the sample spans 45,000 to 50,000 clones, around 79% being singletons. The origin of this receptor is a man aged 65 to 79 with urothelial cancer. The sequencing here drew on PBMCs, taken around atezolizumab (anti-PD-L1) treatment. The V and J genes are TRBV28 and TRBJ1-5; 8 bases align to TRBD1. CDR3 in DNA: TGTGCCAGCAGTGCGGGACAGGATAGCAATCAGCCCCAGCATTTT. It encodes CASSAGQDSNQPQHF.